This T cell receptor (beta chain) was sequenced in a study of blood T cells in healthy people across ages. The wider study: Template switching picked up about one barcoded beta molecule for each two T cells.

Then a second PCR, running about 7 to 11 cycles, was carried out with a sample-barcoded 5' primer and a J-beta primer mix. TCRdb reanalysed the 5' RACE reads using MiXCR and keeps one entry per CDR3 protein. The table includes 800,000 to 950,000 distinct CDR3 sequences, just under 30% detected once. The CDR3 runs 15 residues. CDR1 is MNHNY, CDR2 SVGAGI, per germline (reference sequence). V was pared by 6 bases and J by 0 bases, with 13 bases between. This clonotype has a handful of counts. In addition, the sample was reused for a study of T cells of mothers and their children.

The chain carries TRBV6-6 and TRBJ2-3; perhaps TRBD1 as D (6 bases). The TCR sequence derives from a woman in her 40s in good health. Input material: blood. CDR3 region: CASSQGRPSTDTQYF. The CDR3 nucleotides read TGTGCCAGCAGCCAGGGGCGACCTAGCACAGATACGCAGTATTTT.